This T cell receptor beta chain was sequenced for a study of blood T cells in healthy people across ages. This clonotype was found many times. A second PCR of roughly 7 to 11 cycles used a sample-barcoded 5' primer and a J-beta primer mix. TCRdb redid the calling of the 5' RACE reads with MiXCR, one entry per CDR3 protein. The data show fewer than 2 million distinct CDR3 sequences, around 40% seen once. This CDR3 contains 17 residues. Germline CDR1 reads ENHRY; CDR2 reads SYGVKD. The V gene lost 0 bases and the J gene lost 4 bases, with 13 bases spanning the gap. The TCR originated in a human donor in good health. Source material: blood. This chain links TRBV10-3 with TRBJ2-6; no reliable D call. CDR3 protein: CAISESSAWEGANVLTF. The CDR3, as DNA: TGTGCCATCAGTGAGTCTTCAGCTTGGGAAGGGGCCAACGTCCTGACTTTC.